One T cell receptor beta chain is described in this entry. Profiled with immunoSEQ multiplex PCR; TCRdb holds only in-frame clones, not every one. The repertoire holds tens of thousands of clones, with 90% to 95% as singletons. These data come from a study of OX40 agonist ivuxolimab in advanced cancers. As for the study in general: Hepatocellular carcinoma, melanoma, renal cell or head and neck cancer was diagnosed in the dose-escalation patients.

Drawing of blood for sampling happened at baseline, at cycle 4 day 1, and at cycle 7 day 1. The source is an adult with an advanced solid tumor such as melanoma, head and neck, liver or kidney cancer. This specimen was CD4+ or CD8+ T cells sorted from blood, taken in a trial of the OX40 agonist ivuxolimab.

The DNA of the CDR3 is TGTGCCAGCAGCTTGGACGGGGGCAATGAAGACACCATATATTTT. Translating it yields CASSLDGGNEDTIYF. The rearrangement joins TRBV5-4 to TRBJ1-3, with a possible D match to TRBD1 (6 bases). CDR3 length: 15 residues. V lost 0 bases and J 8 bases, leaving 15 bases between the germline ends. Looked up from germline, CDR1 is SGHNT and CDR2 is YYREEE (reference sequence).